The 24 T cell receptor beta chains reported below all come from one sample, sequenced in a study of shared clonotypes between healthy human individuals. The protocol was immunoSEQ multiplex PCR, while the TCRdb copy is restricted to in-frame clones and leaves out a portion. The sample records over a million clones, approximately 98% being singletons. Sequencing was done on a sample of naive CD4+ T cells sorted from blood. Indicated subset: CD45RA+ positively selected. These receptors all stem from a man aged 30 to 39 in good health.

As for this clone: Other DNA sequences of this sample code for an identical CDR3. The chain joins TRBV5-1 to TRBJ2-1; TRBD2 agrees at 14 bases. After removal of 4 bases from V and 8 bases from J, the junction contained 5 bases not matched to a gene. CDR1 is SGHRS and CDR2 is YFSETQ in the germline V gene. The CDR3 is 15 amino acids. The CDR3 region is CASSHGLAGGDEQFF. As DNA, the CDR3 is TGCGCCAGCAGCCACGGACTAGCGGGAGGAGATGAGCAGTTCTTC.

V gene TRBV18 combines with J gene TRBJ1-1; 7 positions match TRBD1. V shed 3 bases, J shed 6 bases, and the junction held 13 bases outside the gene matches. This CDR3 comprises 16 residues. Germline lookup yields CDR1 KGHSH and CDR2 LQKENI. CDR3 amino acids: CASSPKAGGESAEAFF. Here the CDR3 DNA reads TGTGCCAGCTCACCGAAGGCAGGGGGGGAAAGTGCTGAAGCTTTCTTT.

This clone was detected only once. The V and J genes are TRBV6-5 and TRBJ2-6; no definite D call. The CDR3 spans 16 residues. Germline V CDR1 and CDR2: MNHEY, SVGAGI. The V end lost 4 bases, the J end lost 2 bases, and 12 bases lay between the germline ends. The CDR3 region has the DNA TGTGCCAGCAGTTGGGCAGCTACCCCTGGGGCCAACGTCCTGACTTTC. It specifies CASSWAATPGANVLTF.

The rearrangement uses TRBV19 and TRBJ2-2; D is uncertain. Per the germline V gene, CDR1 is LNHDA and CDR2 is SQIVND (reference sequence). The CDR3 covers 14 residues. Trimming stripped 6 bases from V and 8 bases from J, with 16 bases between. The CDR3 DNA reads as TGTGCCAGTAGCCTCCCTGAGCCATCAGGGGAGCTGTTTTTT. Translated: CASSLPEPSGELFF.

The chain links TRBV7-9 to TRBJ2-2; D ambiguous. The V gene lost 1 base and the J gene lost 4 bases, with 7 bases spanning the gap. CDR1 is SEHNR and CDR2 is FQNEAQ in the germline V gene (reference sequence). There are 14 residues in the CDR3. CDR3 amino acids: CASSLEQTTGELFF. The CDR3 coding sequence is TGTGCCAGCAGCTTAGAACAGACCACCGGGGAGCTGTTTTTT. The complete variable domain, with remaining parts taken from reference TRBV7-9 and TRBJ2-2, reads DTGVSQNPRHKITKRGQNVTFRCDPISEHNRLYWYRQTLGQGPEFLTYFQNEAQLEKSRLLSDRFSAERPKGSFSTLEIQRTEQGDSAMYLCASSLEQTTGELFFGEGSRLTVL.

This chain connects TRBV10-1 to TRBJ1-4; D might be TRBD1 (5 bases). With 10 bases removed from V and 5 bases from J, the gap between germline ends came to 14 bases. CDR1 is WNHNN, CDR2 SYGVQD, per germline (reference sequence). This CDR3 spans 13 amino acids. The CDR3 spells CATSDKNNEKLFF. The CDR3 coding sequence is TGCGCCACCTCGGACAAAAACAATGAAAAACTGTTTTTT.

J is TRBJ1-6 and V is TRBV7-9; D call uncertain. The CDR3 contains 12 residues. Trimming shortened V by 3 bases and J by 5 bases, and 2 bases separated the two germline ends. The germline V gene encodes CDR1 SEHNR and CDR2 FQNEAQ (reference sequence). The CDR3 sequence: CASSFNNSPLHF. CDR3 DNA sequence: TGTGCCAGCAGCTTCAATAATTCACCCCTCCACTTT.

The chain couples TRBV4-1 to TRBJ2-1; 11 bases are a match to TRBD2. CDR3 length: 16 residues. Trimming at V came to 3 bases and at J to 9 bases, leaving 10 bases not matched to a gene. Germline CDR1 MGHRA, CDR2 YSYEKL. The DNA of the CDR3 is TGCGCCAGCAGCCACACACCCGGGACTAGCGGCTTTGAGCAGTTCTTC. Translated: CASSHTPGTSGFEQFF.

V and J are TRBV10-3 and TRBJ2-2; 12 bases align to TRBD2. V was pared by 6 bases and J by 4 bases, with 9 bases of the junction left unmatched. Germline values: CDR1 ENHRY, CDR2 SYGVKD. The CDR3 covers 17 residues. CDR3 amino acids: CAISIYRLAGVTGELFF. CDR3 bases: TGTGCCATCAGCATATACAGACTAGCGGGAGTCACCGGGGAGCTGTTTTTT.

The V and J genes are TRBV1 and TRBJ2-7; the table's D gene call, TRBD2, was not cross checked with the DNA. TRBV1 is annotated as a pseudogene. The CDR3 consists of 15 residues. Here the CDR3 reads CTSSPLAGVFFQQYF. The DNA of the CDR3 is TGCACCAGCAGCCCACTAGCGGGAGTTTTTTTCCAGCAGTACTTC.

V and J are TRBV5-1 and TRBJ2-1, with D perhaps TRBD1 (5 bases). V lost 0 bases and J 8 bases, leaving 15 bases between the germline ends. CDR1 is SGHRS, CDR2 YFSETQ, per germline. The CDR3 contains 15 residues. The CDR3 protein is CASSLEGASPHEQFF. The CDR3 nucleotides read TGCGCCAGCAGCTTGGAAGGGGCTAGTCCCCATGAGCAGTTCTTC.

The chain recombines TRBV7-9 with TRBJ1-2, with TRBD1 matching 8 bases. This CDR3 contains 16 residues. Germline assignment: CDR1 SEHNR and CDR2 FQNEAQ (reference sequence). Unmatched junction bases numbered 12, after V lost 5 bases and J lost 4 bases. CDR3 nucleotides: TGTGCCAGCAGCCAGACCCCCAGGGGGCCAATCTATGGCTACACCTTC. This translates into CASSQTPRGPIYGYTF.

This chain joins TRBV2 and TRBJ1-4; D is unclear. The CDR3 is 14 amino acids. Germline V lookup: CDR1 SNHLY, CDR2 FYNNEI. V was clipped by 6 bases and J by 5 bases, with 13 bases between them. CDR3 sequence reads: CASRDPGPNEKLFF. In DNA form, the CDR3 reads TGTGCCAGCAGAGATCCCGGGCCCAATGAAAAACTGTTTTTT.

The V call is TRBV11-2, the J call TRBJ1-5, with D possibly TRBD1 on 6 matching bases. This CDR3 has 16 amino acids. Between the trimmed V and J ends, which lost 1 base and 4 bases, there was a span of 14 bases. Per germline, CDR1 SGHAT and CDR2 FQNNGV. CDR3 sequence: CASSLAPRGMNQPQHF. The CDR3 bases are TGTGCCAGCAGCTTAGCTCCCAGGGGAATGAATCAGCCCCAGCATTTT.

The CDR3 region is CASSQIPGGSYEQYF. The CDR3 bases are TGTGCCAGCTCCCAGATCCCCGGGGGGTCCTACGAGCAGTACTTC. This sequence joins TRBV18 and TRBJ2-7, with 7 positions matching TRBD2. After removal of 6 bases from V and 1 base from J, the junction contained 9 bases not matched to a gene. Per germline, CDR1 KGHSH and CDR2 LQKENI. CDR3 length: 15 amino acids.

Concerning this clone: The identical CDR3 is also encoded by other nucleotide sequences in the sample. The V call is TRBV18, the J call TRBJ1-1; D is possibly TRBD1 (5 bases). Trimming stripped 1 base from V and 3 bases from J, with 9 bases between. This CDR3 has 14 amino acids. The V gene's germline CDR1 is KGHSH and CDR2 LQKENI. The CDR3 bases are TGTGCCAGCTCACCACTGCGGGGGGACACTGAAGCTTTCTTT. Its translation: CASSPLRGDTEAFF.

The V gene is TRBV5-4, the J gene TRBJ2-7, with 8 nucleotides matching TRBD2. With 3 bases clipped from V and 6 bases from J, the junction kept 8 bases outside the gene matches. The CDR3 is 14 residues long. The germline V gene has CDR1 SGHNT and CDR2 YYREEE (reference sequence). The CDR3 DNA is TGTGCCAGCAGCTCCCTAGCGGCGGGGGGCGAGCAGTACTTC. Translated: CASSSLAAGGEQYF.

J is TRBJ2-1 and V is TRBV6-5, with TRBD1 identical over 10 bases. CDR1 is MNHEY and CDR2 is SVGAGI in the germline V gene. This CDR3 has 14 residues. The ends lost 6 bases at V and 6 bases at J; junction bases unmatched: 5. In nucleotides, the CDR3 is TGTGCCAGCAGAAGAGGGGACAGGGGCAATGAGCAGTTCTTC. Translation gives CASRRGDRGNEQFF.

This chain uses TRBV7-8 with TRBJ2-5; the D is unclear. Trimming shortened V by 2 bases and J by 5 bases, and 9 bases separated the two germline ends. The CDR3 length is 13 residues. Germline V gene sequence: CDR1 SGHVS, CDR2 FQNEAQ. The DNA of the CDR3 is TGTGCCAGCAGCTTATCTCTACTGGAGACCCAGTACTTC. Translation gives CASSLSLLETQYF.

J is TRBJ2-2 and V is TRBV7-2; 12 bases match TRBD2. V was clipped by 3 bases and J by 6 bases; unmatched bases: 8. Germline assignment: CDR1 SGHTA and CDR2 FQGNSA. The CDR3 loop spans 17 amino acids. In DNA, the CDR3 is TGTGCCAGCAGCTTCGGACGCCTAGCGGGAGGGCCCGGGGAGCTGTTTTTT. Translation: CASSFGRLAGGPGELFF.

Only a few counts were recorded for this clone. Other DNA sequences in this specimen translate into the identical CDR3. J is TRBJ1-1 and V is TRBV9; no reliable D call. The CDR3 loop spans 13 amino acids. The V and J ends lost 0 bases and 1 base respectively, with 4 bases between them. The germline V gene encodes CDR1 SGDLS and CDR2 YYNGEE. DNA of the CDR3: TGTGCCAGCAGCGTAGAAGGGAACACTGAAGCTTTCTTT. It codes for CASSVEGNTEAFF.

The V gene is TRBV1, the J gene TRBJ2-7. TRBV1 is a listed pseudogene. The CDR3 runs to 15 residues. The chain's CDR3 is CTSSQVTDPLREQYF. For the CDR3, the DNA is TGCACCAGCAGCCAAGTCACTGACCCCCTACGCGAGCAGTACTTC.

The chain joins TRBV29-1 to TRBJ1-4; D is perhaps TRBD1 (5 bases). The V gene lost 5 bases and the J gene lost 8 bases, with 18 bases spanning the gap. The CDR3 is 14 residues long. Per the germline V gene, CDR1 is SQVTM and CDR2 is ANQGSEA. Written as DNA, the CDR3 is TGCAGCGTTACCCCCGGGACGGCCGGGGAAAAACTGTTTTTT. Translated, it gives CSVTPGTAGEKLFF. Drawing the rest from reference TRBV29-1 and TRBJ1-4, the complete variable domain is SAVISQKPSRDICQRGTSLTIQCQVDSQVTMMFWYRQQPGQSLTLIATANQGSEATYESGFVIDKFPISRPNLTFSTLTVSNMSPEDSSIYLCSVTPGTAGEKLFFGSGTQLSVL.

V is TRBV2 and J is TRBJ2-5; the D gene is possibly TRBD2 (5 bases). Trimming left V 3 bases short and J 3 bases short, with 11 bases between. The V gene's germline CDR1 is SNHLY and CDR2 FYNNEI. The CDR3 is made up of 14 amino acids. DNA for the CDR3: TGTGCCAGCAGTGAGGAGGTAGGCGAAGAGACCCAGTACTTC. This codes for CASSEEVGEETQYF.